In its sample, the clone carrying this T cell receptor beta chain was seen many times. This specimen comes from a study of regulatory T cells in long-lasting Graves disease. Time point specified: newly diagnosed GD, antithyroid drugs for less than 3 months. Extracted PBMC RNA gave rise to the TCR library. Arm-PCR of CDR3 regions and iRepertoire HTBI primers were used to build TCR beta libraries. A single record per CDR3 protein comes from TCRdb applying MiXCR to the multiplex PCR reads. Of hundreds of thousands of distinct CDR3 sequences in the sample, about 15% were seen once. The CDR3 covers 17 residues. V dropped 5 bases and J dropped 5; count of bases not matched to a gene: 9. Germline values: CDR1 MDHEN, CDR2 SYDVKM. These data were also filed under a second study, of T cells in Graves' hyperthyroidism and ophthalmopathy.

This TCR was sampled from a woman between 40 and 55 years old with Graves disease. The source material was peripheral blood mononuclear cells (PBMCs), sampled at new diagnosis, from a patient treated with antithyroid drugs. The genes are TRBV28 and TRBJ2-3; 14 positions agree with TRBD2. The CDR3 spells CASSGPYGLAGGDTQYF. The DNA of the CDR3 is TGTGCCAGCAGTGGCCCCTACGGACTAGCGGGAGGAGATACGCAGTATTTT.